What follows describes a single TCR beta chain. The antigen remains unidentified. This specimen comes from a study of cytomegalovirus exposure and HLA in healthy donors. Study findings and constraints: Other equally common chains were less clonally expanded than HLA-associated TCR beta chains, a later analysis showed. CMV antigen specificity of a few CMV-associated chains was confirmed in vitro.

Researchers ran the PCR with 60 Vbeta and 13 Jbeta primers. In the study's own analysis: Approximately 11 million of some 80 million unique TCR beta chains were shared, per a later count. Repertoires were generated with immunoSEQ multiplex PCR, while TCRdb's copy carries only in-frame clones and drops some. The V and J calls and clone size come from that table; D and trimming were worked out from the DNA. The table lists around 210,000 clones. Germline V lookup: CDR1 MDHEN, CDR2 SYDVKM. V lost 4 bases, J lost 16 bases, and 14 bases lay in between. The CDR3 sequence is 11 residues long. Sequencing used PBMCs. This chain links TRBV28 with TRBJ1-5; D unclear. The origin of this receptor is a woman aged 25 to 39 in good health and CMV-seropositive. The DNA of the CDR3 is TGTGCCAGCAGTTCACCGGGCGGGCTCCATTTT. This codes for CASSSPGGLHF.